Listed here are 2 T cell receptor beta chains from one sample, sequenced in a study of shared clonotypes between healthy human individuals. The protocol was immunoSEQ multiplex PCR, while the TCRdb copy is restricted to in-frame clones and leaves out a portion. The table shows under 2.5 million clones, with approximately 90% occurring only once. The sample comprised naive CD4+ T cells from PBMCs. Subset given: CD45RA+ positively selected. The receptor source for this set is a young man in good health. Some clones in this sample may be carry-over from other donors' samples.

The rearrangement uses TRBV15 and TRBJ1-2; D unclear. This CDR3 comprises 13 residues. Germline CDR1 LNHNV, CDR2 YYDKDF (reference sequence). The ends were cut back, 1 base at V and 6 bases at J, with 9 bases in the middle. The CDR3 reads CATSRAGSDGYTF. The DNA for the CDR3 is TGTGCCACCAGCAGAGCCGGGTCCGATGGCTACACCTTC.

As for this clone: Other nucleotide sequences from this sample produce the same CDR3. The chain joins TRBV5-1 to TRBJ2-3; TRBD2 matches at 10 bases. Germline trimming cut 4 bases from V and 0 bases from J; bases unmatched to any gene: 5. This CDR3 comprises 16 residues. The V gene's germline CDR1 is SGHRS and CDR2 YFSETQ. The CDR3 coding sequence is TGCGCCAGCAGCCCCGAACTAGCGGGGAGCACAGATACGCAGTATTTT. This gives the protein CASSPELAGSTDTQYF.